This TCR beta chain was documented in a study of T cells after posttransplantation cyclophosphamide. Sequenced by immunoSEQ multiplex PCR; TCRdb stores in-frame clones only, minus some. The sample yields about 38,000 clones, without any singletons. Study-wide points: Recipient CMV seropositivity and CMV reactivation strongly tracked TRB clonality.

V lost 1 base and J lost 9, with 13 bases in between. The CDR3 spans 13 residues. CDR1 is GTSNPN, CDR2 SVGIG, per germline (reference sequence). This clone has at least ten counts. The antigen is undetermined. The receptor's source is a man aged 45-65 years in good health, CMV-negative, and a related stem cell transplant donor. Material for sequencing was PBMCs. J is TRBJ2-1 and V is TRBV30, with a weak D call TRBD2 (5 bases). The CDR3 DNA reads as TGTGCCTGGAGTGAAGGGAGAAACGCTGAGCAGTTCTTC. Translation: CAWSEGRNAEQFF. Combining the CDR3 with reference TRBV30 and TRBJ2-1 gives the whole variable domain SQTIHQWPATLVQPVGSPLSLECTVEGTSNPNLYWYRQAAGRGLQLLFYSVGIGQISSEVPQNLSASRPQDRQFILSSKKLLLSDSGFYLCAWSEGRNAEQFFGPGTRLTVL.